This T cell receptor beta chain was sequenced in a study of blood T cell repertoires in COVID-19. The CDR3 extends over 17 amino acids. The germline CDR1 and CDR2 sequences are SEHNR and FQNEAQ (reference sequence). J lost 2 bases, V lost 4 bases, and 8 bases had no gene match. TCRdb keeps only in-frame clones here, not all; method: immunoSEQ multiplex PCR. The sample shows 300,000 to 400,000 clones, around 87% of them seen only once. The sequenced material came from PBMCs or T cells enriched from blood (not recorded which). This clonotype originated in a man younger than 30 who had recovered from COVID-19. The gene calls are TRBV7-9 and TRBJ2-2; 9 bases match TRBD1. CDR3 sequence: CASSSPGTGKNTGELFF. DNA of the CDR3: TGTGCCAGCAGCTCACCCGGGACAGGGAAAAACACCGGGGAGCTGTTTTTT.